This TCR beta chain was observed in a study of cytomegalovirus exposure and HLA in healthy donors. In regard to this clone: Its antigen is undetermined.

Study results and caveats: Evidence from a later analysis indicated that most CMV-associated TCR beta chains looked HLA-restricted. The study had only CMV serostatus as immune exposure information. In an earlier analysis, productive rearrangement rates for most beta V segments clustered near 87% or 30%.

Germline values: CDR1 SGHRS, CDR2 YFSETQ. This CDR3 is 15 amino acids long. With V trimmed by 1 base and J by 8 bases, 8 bases remained unmatched. The study ran its PCR with 60 Vbeta and 13 Jbeta primers. Libraries were prepared by immunoSEQ multiplex PCR; TCRdb keeps only in-frame clonotypes and omits some of them. The data show 150,000 to 200,000 clones, around four fifths seen once. The receptor comes from a woman between 25 and 40 years old in good health and CMV-seropositive. The chain links TRBV5-1 to TRBJ2-2, with 7 bases that match TRBD2. The specimen sequenced was PBMCs. The CDR3 DNA is TGCGCCAGCAGCTTGTCGGGCGGGAGCCAAGGGGAGCTGTTTTTT. Amino acid sequence: CASSLSGGSQGELFF.